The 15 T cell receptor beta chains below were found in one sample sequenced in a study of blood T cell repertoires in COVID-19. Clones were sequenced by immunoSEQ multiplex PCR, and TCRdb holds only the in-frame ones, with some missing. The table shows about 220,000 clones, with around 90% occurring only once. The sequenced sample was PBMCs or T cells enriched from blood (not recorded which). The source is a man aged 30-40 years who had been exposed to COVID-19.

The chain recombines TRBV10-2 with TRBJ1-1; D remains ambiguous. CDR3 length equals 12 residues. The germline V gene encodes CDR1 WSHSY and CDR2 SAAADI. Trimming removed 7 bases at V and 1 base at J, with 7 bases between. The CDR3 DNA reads TGCGCCAGCACTAGAGCGAACACTGAAGCTTTCTTT. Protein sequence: CASTRANTEAFF.

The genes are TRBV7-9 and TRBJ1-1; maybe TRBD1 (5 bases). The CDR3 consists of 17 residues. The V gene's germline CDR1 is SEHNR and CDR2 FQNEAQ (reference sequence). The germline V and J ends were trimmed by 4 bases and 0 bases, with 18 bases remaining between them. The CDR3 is CASSYLRQLSMNTEAFF. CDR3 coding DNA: TGTGCCAGCAGCTACCTTAGACAGCTATCCATGAACACTGAAGCTTTCTTT. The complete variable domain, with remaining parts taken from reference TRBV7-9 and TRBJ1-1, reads DTGVSQNPRHKITKRGQNVTFRCDPISEHNRLYWYRQTLGQGPEFLTYFQNEAQLEKSRLLSDRFSAERPKGSFSTLEIQRTEQGDSAMYLCASSYLRQLSMNTEAFFGQGTRLTVV.

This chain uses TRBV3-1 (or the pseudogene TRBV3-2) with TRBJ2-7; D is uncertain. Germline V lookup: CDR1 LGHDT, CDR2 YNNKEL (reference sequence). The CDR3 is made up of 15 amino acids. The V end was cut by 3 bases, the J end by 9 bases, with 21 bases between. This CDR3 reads CASSQGLLGSTSQYF. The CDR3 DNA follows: TGTGCCAGCAGCCAGGGCCTCCTCGGCTCTACATCGCAGTACTTC.

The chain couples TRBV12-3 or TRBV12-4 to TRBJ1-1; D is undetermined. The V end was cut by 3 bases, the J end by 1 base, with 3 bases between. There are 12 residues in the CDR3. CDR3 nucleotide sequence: TGTGCCAGCAGTTTCTGGAACACTGAAGCTTTCTTT. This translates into CASSFWNTEAFF.

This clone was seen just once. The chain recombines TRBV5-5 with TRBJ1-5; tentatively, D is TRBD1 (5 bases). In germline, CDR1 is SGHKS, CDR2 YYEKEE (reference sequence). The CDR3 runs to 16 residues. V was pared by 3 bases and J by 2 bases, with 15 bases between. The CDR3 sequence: CASSSSGGTGNQPQHF. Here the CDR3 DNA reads TGTGCCAGCAGCTCGTCTGGAGGGACGGGCAATCAGCCCCAGCATTTT.

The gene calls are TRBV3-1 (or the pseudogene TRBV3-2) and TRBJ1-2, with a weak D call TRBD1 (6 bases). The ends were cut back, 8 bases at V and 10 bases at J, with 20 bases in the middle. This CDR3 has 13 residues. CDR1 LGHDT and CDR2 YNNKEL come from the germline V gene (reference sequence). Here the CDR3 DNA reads TGTGCCAGCCTAATCCTTCGACAGGAACCCTACACCTTC. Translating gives CASLILRQEPYTF.

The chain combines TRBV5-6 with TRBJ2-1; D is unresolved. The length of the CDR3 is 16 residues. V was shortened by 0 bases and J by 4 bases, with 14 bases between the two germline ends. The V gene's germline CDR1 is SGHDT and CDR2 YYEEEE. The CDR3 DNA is TGTGCCAGCAGCTTGGGAATCCAGGAATCATACAATGAGCAGTTCTTC. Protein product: CASSLGIQESYNEQFF.

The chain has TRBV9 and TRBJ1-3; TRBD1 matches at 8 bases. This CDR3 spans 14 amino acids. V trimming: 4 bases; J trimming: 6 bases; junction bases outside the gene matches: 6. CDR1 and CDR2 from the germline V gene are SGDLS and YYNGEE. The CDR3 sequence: CASSSRTGPNTIYF. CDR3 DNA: TGTGCCAGCAGCTCACGGACAGGGCCAAACACCATATATTTT.

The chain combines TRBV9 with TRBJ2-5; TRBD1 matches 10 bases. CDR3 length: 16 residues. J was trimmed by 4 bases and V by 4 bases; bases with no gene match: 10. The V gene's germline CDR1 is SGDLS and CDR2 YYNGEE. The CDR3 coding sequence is TGTGCCAGCAGCAGATCCGGGACAGGGGATGGAGAGACCCAGTACTTC. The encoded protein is CASSRSGTGDGETQYF. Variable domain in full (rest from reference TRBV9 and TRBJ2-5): DSGVTQTPKHLITATGQRVTLRCSPRSGDLSVYWYQQSLDQGLQFLIQYYNGEERAKGNILERFSAQQFPDLHSELNLSSLELGDSALYFCASSRSGTGDGETQYFGPGTRLLVL.

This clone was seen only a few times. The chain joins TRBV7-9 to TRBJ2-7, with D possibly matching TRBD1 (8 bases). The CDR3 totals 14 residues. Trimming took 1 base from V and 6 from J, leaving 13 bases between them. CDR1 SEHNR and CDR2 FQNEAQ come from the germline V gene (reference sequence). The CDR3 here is CASSLDRGGGEQYF. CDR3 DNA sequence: TGTGCCAGCAGCTTAGACAGGGGGGGAGGCGAGCAGTACTTC. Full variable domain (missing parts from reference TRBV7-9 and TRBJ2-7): DTGVSQNPRHKITKRGQNVTFRCDPISEHNRLYWYRQTLGQGPEFLTYFQNEAQLEKSRLLSDRFSAERPKGSFSTLEIQRTEQGDSAMYLCASSLDRGGGEQYFGPGTRLTVT.

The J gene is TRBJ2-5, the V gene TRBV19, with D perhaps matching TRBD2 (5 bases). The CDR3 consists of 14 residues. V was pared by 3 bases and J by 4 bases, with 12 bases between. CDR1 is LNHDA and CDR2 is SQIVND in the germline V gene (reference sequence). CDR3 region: CASSIGLLRETQYF. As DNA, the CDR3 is TGTGCCAGTAGTATTGGACTTTTGAGAGAGACCCAGTACTTC.

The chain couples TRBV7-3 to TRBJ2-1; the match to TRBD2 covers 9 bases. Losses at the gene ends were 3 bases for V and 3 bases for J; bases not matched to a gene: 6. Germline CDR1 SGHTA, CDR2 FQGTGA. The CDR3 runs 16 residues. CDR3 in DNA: TGTGCCAGCAGCTTTGTGGGCGGGAGGGTCTACAATGAGCAGTTCTTC. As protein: CASSFVGGRVYNEQFF.

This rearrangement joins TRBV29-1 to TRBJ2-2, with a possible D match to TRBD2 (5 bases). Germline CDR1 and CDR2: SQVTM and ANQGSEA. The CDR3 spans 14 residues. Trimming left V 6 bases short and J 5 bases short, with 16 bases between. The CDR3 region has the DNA TGCAGCGTGTCCGGGATTCCTGGGACCGGGGAGCTGTTTTTT. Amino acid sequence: CSVSGIPGTGELFF.

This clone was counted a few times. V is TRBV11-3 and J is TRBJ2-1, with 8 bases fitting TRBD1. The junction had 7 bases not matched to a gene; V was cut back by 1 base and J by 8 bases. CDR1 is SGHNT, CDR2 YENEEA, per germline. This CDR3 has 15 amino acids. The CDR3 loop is CASSLVGQGRDEQFF. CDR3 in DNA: TGTGCCAGCAGCTTAGTAGGACAGGGTCGGGATGAGCAGTTCTTC.

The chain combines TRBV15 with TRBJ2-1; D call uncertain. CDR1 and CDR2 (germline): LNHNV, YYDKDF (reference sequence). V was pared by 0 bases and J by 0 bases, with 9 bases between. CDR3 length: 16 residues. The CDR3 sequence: CATSREVTSSYNEQFF. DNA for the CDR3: TGTGCCACCAGCAGAGAGGTGACTTCCTCCTACAATGAGCAGTTCTTC.